This T cell receptor (beta chain) was profiled in a study of T cells after somatic rescue of genetic block. Method: immunoSEQ multiplex PCR; TCRdb's copy keeps in-frame clones and lacks some. The sample lists under 15,000 clones; roughly 73% were seen once. Germline V gives CDR1 SGHRS, CDR2 YFSETQ. Trimming took 0 bases from V and 3 from J; bases not matched to a gene: 3. This CDR3 spans 16 amino acids. This sequence was found in a boy between 10 and 17 years old. The chain carries TRBV5-1 and TRBJ1-4, with 9 positions matching TRBD1. Sample: peripheral blood mononuclear cells (PBMCs). The CDR3 here is CASSLGQGGPNEKLFF. The CDR3 coding sequence is TGCGCCAGCAGCTTGGGACAGGGGGGCCCTAATGAAAAACTGTTTTTT.